This T cell receptor beta chain was captured by sequencing in a study of T cells in Graves' hyperthyroidism and ophthalmopathy. Each patient was aged 18 to 65 and had newly diagnosed hyperthyroidism of under 2 months' duration. Diagnostic decisions used clinical symptoms, serum thyroxine and TRAb, thyroid ultrasound and orbital computed tomography. Amplification yielded TCR beta CDR3 regions, with RNA transcripts as the source. First-round RT-PCR with HTBI primers amplified the TCR CDR3 region. TCRdb ran MiXCR on the multiplex PCR reads and lists one entry per CDR3 protein. The table lists approximately 600,000 distinct CDR3 sequences, about 17% of them singletons, with around 3.9% in the top ten. The germline V gene encodes CDR1 MNHEY and CDR2 SVGEGT. This CDR3 comprises 14 residues. Comments on this clonotype: Being one base from a much bigger clone, this may be a read error.

Material: blood. The gene calls are TRBV6-2 or TRBV6-3 and TRBJ2-2, with D possibly TRBD2 on 6 matching bases. The source of this sequence is a woman between 25 and 40 years old with Graves' hyperthyroidism. CDR3 amino acids: CGSSYQRLAGELFF. In DNA, the CDR3 is TGTGGCAGCAGTTACCAACGACTAGCCGGGGAGCTGTTTTTT.